This T cell receptor beta chain was sequenced in a study of T-cell reconstitution after alpha-beta-depleted transplantation in children. The CDR3 totals 14 residues. The germline V gene encodes CDR1 MNHEY and CDR2 SMNVEV (reference sequence). The V gene lost 5 bases and the J gene lost 1 base, with 11 bases spanning the gap. This clonotype was counted many times. This sample's TCRbeta library carried unique molecular identifier barcodes. MiXCR, run by TCRdb on the PCR reads, gives a single entry per CDR3 protein. The repertoire holds hundreds of thousands of distinct CDR3 sequences, with around 13% as singletons.

The sequencing here drew on PBMCs from the stem cell graft donor, taken from the stem cell graft. This chain joins TRBV27 and TRBJ1-1; no clear D gene. This clonotype was obtained from a human donor who donated a stem cell graft to a child with combined immunodeficiency. The CDR3 coding sequence is TGTGCCAGCAGTCCCATGGACGGGAACACTGAAGCTTTCTTT. Its translation: CASSPMDGNTEAFF.